The T cell receptor (beta chain) under discussion was sequenced for a study of cytomegalovirus exposure and HLA in healthy donors. Notes on the study in general: Common viral pathogens were later found to be apparently linked to several of the most significant clusters. In a later analysis, compared with equally common non-associated chains, HLA-associated beta chains were more expanded.

As concerns this clone: What it binds is not known.

Germline CDR1 and CDR2: MDHEN and SYDVKM. Trimming stripped 7 bases from V and 5 bases from J, with 18 bases between. This CDR3 spans 15 amino acids. 60 Vbeta and 13 Jbeta primers were used in PCR. Assay used: immunoSEQ multiplex PCR; TCRdb lists only in-frame clones, some missing. Among 150,000 to 200,000 clones listed, over 60% were seen once. The TCR originated in a woman in her thirties in good health and CMV-seronegative. The rearrangement links TRBV28 to TRBJ1-5, with D possibly TRBD1 on 5 matching bases. What was sequenced was PBMCs. As DNA, the CDR3 is TGTGCCAGCACCGGGTCCAGGGTCTTCCATCAGCCCCAGCATTTT. This sequence encodes CASTGSRVFHQPQHF.